A selection of T cell receptor beta chains follows, all from one sample in a study of blood T cell repertoires in COVID-19. The data were produced by immunoSEQ multiplex PCR, yet TCRdb's version contains in-frame clones alone and is incomplete. The sample records fewer than 45,000 clones, 60% to 80% being singletons. The sample consisted of peripheral blood. Every receptor here comes from a man between 65 and 80 years old with acute or convalescent COVID-19. Both conserved end residues are part of each CDR3. The D gene is left open where the match is weak. Clone size is given for some rows only: seen once, a few or many times, or a class if the clone is expanded.

j_call,clone_size,d_call,v_call,cdr3_aa,cdr3_nt
TRBJ2-7,-,-,TRBV21-1,CASSKVQGLLSPYEQYF,TGTGCCAGCAGCAAAGTACAGGGTCTCCTTTCCCCCTACGAGCAGTACTTC
TRBJ1-1,-,TRBD1,TRBV19,CASKIQRTGNTEAFF,TGTGCCAGTAAAATCCAAAGGACAGGAAACACTGAAGCTTTCTTT
TRBJ1-5,-,-,TRBV13,CASSLSRNQPQHF,TGTGCCAGCAGCTTGTCACGGAATCAGCCCCAGCATTTT
TRBJ1-1,-,TRBD1,TRBV6-5,CASSLNRGRTEAFF,TGTGCCAGCAGTTTAAACAGGGGGCGCACTGAAGCTTTCTTT
TRBJ1-3,-,-,TRBV7-9,CASSSAVSGNTIYF,TGTGCCAGCAGCTCCGCGGTGTCTGGAAACACCATATATTTT
TRBJ2-1,medium-sized,-,TRBV7-2,CASRNGLRNEQFF,TGTGCCAGCAGGAACGGACTCCGGAATGAGCAGTTCTTC
TRBJ1-6,-,-,TRBV5-8,CASSPGRGGNSPLHF,TGTGCCAGCAGCCCTGGGAGGGGCGGTAATTCACCCCTCCACTTT
TRBJ1-6,-,TRBD1,TRBV18,CASSPTGGSPLRYSPLHF,TGTGCCAGCTCGCCCACAGGGGGCTCGCCTCTTCGTTATTCACCCCTCCACTTT
TRBJ1-2,few,TRBD1,TRBV5-1,CASSSDKGQGDYGYTF,TGCGCCAGCAGCTCCGATAAGGGACAGGGCGACTATGGCTACACCTTC
TRBJ2-3,-,TRBD2,TRBV4-2,CASSRQTSGVKDTQYF,TGTGCCAGCAGCAGACAGACTAGCGGGGTTAAAGATACGCAGTATTTT
TRBJ1-2,-,-,TRBV13,CASGSPGRNNYGYTF,TGTGCCAGCGGCTCCCCCGGGAGAAATAACTATGGCTACACCTTC
TRBJ2-1,-,-,TRBV5-1,CASSFGHTNEQFF,TGCGCCAGCAGCTTCGGACACACCAATGAGCAGTTCTTC
TRBJ1-2,-,-,TRBV18,CASSPTDYGYTF,TGTGCCAGCTCACCAACGGACTATGGCTACACCTTC
TRBJ2-5,-,-,TRBV20-1,CSALGFETQYF,TGCAGTGCTCTAGGCTTCGAGACCCAGTACTTC
TRBJ2-1,-,-,TRBV29-1,CSVEGTGLSEQFF,TGCAGCGTTGAGGGAACAGGGTTGAGTGAGCAGTTCTTC
TRBJ1-4,-,TRBD1,TRBV7-9,CASSLATTGEATNEKLFF,TGTGCCAGCAGCTTAGCGACGACAGGGGAGGCAACTAATGAAAAACTGTTTTTT
TRBJ2-7,-,-,TRBV20-1,CSARQGPEQYF,TGCAGTGCTAGACAGGGTCCCGAGCAGTACTTC
TRBJ2-7,-,TRBD1,TRBV27,CASSLSRQGYEQYF,TGTGCCAGCAGTTTATCTAGACAGGGCTACGAGCAGTACTTC
TRBJ1-4,-,TRBD1,TRBV19,CASSRFMGQGNEKLFF,TGTGCCAGTAGTAGGTTCATGGGACAGGGTAATGAAAAACTGTTTTTT
TRBJ2-7,-,TRBD1,TRBV7-2,CASSSPRRTGGSHEQYF,TGTGCCAGCAGCTCACCCCGCCGGACAGGGGGTTCCCACGAGCAGTACTTC
TRBJ1-2,-,-,TRBV7-3,CASSAGGTRGNYGYTF,TGTGCCAGCAGCGCCGGTGGGACACGGGGTAACTATGGCTACACCTTC
TRBJ2-2,-,TRBD1,TRBV5-4,CASSRQGSTGELFF,TGTGCCAGCAGCAGACAGGGGAGCACCGGGGAGCTGTTTTTT
TRBJ1-1,-,-,TRBV6-5,CASEGQLNTEAFF,TGTGCCAGCGAAGGACAGCTGAACACTGAAGCTTTCTTT
TRBJ1-2,once,TRBD1,TRBV7-9,CASSSRRGLGYTF,TGTGCCAGCAGCTCAAGGAGGGGGCTAGGCTACACCTTC
TRBJ2-7,-,TRBD1,TRBV7-2,CASSKYRTGYEQYF,TGTGCCAGCAGCAAGTATCGGACAGGCTACGAGCAGTACTTC
TRBJ1-5,-,-,TRBV15,CATSSLGVQPQHF,TGTGCCACCAGCAGTCTCGGGGTCCAGCCCCAGCATTTT